This TCR beta chain is from a study of CD8 T cells in Susac syndrome. Study-wide results and caveats: Total CD8+ and CD8+ TEMRA repertoires contained 15 to 20 and five Susac-specific public clones, respectively.

A word on this clonotype: No antigen is known for it.

cDNA came from about 0.5 to 1 ug RNA primed by random hexamers. immunoSEQ multiplex PCR amplified TCR beta CDR3 across 54 Vbeta, 13 Jbeta. One entry per CDR3 protein, called by TCRdb with MiXCR from the immunoSEQ multiplex PCR reads. Counted here are fewer than 85,000 distinct CDR3 sequences, approximately 95% occurring once; the ten biggest clones make up 0.45% to 0.5%. V trimming: 3 bases; J trimming: 6 bases; junction bases outside the gene matches: 7. Looked up from germline, CDR1 is KGHSH and CDR2 is LQKENI. The CDR3 runs 14 residues. The rearrangement uses TRBV18 and TRBJ2-7; TRBD1 matches 8 bases. The sequence derives from a human donor with Susac syndrome. Sequenced: CD8+ T cells from PBMCs. CDR3 loop: CASSPDRATIEQYF. CDR3 coding DNA: TGTGCCAGCTCACCGGACAGGGCAACGATCGAGCAGTACTTC.